The clone carrying this T cell receptor beta chain was recorded a few times. Its antigen is still unknown. The time point denotes: sample taken at primary tumor resection. Sequencing covered unsorted whole RNA taken from tumor, nontumor lung or frozen PBMC. This specimen comes from a study of spatial heterogeneity in lung cancer. For the study at large: Sequencing consistently turned up more beta-chain sequences than alpha-chain sequences. Raw reads contained each unique TCR and UMI combination more than ten times on average. Study results and limitations: More often at tumor resection than at routine follow-up, ubiquitous expanded tumor TCRs were detected in the blood.

The CDR3 is 14 residues long. The junction had 3 bases not matched to a gene; V was cut back by 1 base and J by 4 bases. In germline, CDR1 is DFQATT, CDR2 SNEGSKA (reference sequence). Unique molecular identifiers tagged every individual TCR cDNA molecule. TCRdb redid the calling of the 5' RACE reads with MiXCR, one entry per CDR3 protein. The data show roughly 12,000 distinct CDR3 sequences, roughly an eighth seen once. This material consisted of PBMCs, taken at surgery. The chain carries TRBV20-1 and TRBJ2-1; 8 bases align to TRBD2. The origin of this receptor is a female donor with early-stage non-small cell lung cancer. The CDR3 DNA is TGCAGTGCTAGAGCCAGCGGGAGATACAATGAGCAGTTCTTC. Its protein product is CSARASGRYNEQFF.